Listed here is a single T cell receptor (beta chain). Its specificity is unknown. Original data processing: Without quality scores, immunoSEQ junctional reads could not be filtered like full-length reads. Profiling relied on immunoSEQ multiplex PCR, and the TCRdb table lists in-frame clones only, not all of them. V and J calls and clone size are as listed in that table; D and trimming were resolved from the DNA. Altogether 2 million to 3 million clones are present, roughly 93% being singletons, with the ten largest covering approximately 0.36%. This CDR3 spans 16 amino acids. The junction had 7 bases not matched to a gene; V was cut back by 3 bases and J by 1 base. Germline CDR1 reads SGHRS; CDR2 reads YFSETQ. This sample was included in a study of shared clonotypes between healthy human individuals. Overall study results and limits: Sequencing of the sorted subsets was shown by rarefaction to be incomplete despite large depth.

The source is a man aged 18 to 29 in good health. Some clones in this sample may be carry-over from other donors' samples. J is TRBJ2-5 and V is TRBV5-1, with 9 positions matching TRBD2. Input material: naive CD4+ T cells from PBMCs. Subset reported: CD45RA+ positively selected. The CDR3 bases are TGCGCCAGCAGCTCAACTCTAGCGGGACGCCAAGAGACCCAGTACTTC. Its protein product is CASSSTLAGRQETQYF.